These 31 T cell receptor beta chains originate from one sample sequenced in a study of ipilimumab plus nivolumab after autologous stem cell transplantation. Clones were sequenced by immunoSEQ multiplex PCR, and TCRdb holds only the in-frame ones, with some missing. The repertoire holds about 43,000 clones, with around nine tenths as singletons. The sample consisted of PBMCs, taken in a trial of ipilimumab plus nivolumab as post-transplant consolidation. These receptors were obtained from a male donor with multiple myeloma.

This clone was picked up one time. The V call is TRBV19, the J call TRBJ2-1; TRBD2 is a possible D gene (5 bases). V was shortened by 1 base and J by 1 base, with 8 bases between the two germline ends. From germline, CDR1 is LNHDA and CDR2 SQIVND (reference sequence). The CDR3 length is 15 residues. The CDR3 is CASSIGSGSYNEQFF. CDR3 sequence (DNA): TGTGCCAGTAGTATAGGAAGCGGATCCTACAATGAGCAGTTCTTC. Full variable domain (remainder filled in from reference TRBV19 and TRBJ2-1): DGGITQSPKYLFRKEGQNVTLSCEQNLNHDAMYWYRQDPGQGLRLIYYSQIVNDFQKGDIAEGYSVSREKKESFPLTVTSAQKNPTAFYLCASSIGSGSYNEQFFGPGTRLTVL.

The V and J genes are TRBV5-4 and TRBJ2-2; TRBD2 matches 9 bases. Unmatched junction bases numbered 6, after V lost 4 bases and J lost 5 bases. The CDR3 has 15 residues. Germline V gene data show CDR1 as SGHNT and CDR2 as YYREEE (reference sequence). The CDR3 DNA reads as TGTGCCAGCAGCCTGAGGCGGGAGGGAACCGGGGAGCTGTTTTTT. Its protein product is CASSLRREGTGELFF.

This clone was seen a single time. This sequence joins TRBV11-2 and TRBJ1-1; TRBD1 agrees at 8 bases. Germline CDR1 is SGHAT and CDR2 is FQNNGV. The CDR3 loop spans 15 amino acids. V gave up 6 bases and J gave up 0 bases; unmatched junction bases: 6. CDR3 DNA: TGTGCCAGCAGGAATAGACAGGGGATGAACACTGAAGCTTTCTTT. This encodes CASRNRQGMNTEAFF. Full variable domain (missing parts from reference TRBV11-2 and TRBJ1-1): EAGVAQSPRYKIIEKRQSVAFWCNPISGHATLYWYQQILGQGPKLLIQFQNNGVVDDSQLPKDRFSAERLKGVDSTLKIQPAKLEDSAVYLCASRNRQGMNTEAFFGQGTRLTVV.

The chain couples TRBV11-3 to TRBJ2-3, with D maybe TRBD2 (5 bases). The CDR3 is 15 residues long. V was trimmed by 1 base and J by 0 bases, leaving 8 bases between them. Germline CDR1 is SGHNT and CDR2 is YENEEA. CDR3 residues: CASSLGRRSTDTQYF. The DNA of the CDR3 is TGTGCCAGCAGCTTAGGGAGGCGAAGCACAGATACGCAGTATTTT.

The chain links TRBV2 to TRBJ1-6, with D perhaps matching TRBD1 (5 bases). Germline values: CDR1 SNHLY, CDR2 FYNNEI. Trimming pared 6 bases from V and 0 bases from J, leaving 9 bases between. The CDR3 is 15 residues long. Here the CDR3 reads CASRRQSSYNSPLHF. The CDR3 DNA reads as TGTGCCAGCAGGAGACAGAGCTCCTATAATTCACCCCTCCACTTT. The full variable domain, in which reference TRBV2 and TRBJ1-6 provide the parts outside the CDR3, is EPEVTQTPSHQVTQMGQEVILRCVPISNHLYFYWYRQILGQKVEFLVSFYNNEISEKSEIFDDQFSVERPDGSNFTLKIRSTKLEDSAMYFCASRRQSSYNSPLHFGNGTRLTVT.

The chain carries TRBV27 and TRBJ1-1; unclear D gene. The CDR3 runs to 13 residues. The V and J ends lost 4 bases and 4 bases respectively, with 10 bases between them. Germline values: CDR1 MNHEY, CDR2 SMNVEV (reference sequence). The CDR3 bases are TGTGCCAGCAGTTATGGGGATGGCACTGAAGCTTTCTTT. Amino acid sequence: CASSYGDGTEAFF.

The genes are TRBV6-1 and TRBJ2-2; 7 bases fit TRBD1. With 7 bases clipped from V and 1 base from J, the junction kept 6 bases outside the gene matches. This CDR3 is built from 15 residues. CDR1 and CDR2 from the germline V gene are MNHNS and SASEGT. The CDR3 region has the DNA TGTGCCAGCACTGTCAGACAGGGGAACACCGGGGAGCTGTTTTTT. It is translated as CASTVRQGNTGELFF.

The J gene is TRBJ1-4, the V gene TRBV6-5, with 8 bases identical to TRBD1. The CDR3 extends over 15 amino acids. The germline V gene encodes CDR1 MNHEY and CDR2 SVGAGI. Unmatched junction bases numbered 8, after V lost 4 bases and J lost 7 bases. The CDR3 region is CASSSHGQGPEKLFF. CDR3 bases: TGTGCCAGCAGTTCCCACGGACAGGGCCCTGAAAAACTGTTTTTT.

This clone has only a few counts. The chain joins TRBV19 to TRBJ1-5; D not resolved. V was clipped by 0 bases and J by 3 bases, with 9 bases between them. CDR1 and CDR2 from the germline V gene are LNHDA and SQIVND (reference sequence). The CDR3 has 15 residues. CDR3 loop: CASSIEGLANQPQHF. The CDR3 DNA is TGTGCCAGTAGTATAGAAGGTCTGGCCAATCAGCCCCAGCATTTT.

This chain joins TRBV21-1 and TRBJ2-1; no DNA check was done on the table's D call, TRBD2. TRBV21-1 is noted as a pseudogene. CDR3 length: 20 residues. The CDR3 sequence: CASSNRAKLAGHISYNEQFF. DNA of the CDR3: TGTGCCAGCAGCAACCGGGCCAAGCTAGCGGGGCACATCTCCTACAATGAGCAGTTCTTC.

This chain connects TRBV6-5 to TRBJ1-2, with a possible D match to TRBD1 (5 bases). Trimming removed 4 bases from V and 2 bases from J, with 11 bases in between. Per germline, CDR1 MNHEY and CDR2 SVGAGI. CDR3 length: 14 residues. The CDR3 nucleotides are TGTGCCAGCAGTTCTCGACAGCCCAACTATGGCTACACCTTC. Protein sequence: CASSSRQPNYGYTF.

Remarks on this clone: The identical CDR3 is also encoded by other nucleotide sequences in the sample. The V and J genes are TRBV18 and TRBJ2-7; 8 nucleotides line up with TRBD2. With 2 bases clipped from V and 7 bases from J, the junction kept 4 bases outside the gene matches. The germline V gene encodes CDR1 KGHSH and CDR2 LQKENI. The CDR3 extends over 13 amino acids. The CDR3 sequence: CASSPAGGREQYF. The CDR3 DNA sequence: TGTGCCAGCTCACCAGCGGGGGGCCGGGAGCAGTACTTC.

The table lists this clone with a few counts. This chain joins TRBV30 and TRBJ2-3; no clear D. Trimming left V 0 bases short and J 2 bases short, with 6 bases between. CDR1 GTSNPN and CDR2 SVGIG come from the germline V gene (reference sequence). The CDR3 is 13 amino acids. CDR3 in amino acids: CAWSVGFTDTQYF. In DNA, the CDR3 is TGTGCCTGGAGTGTAGGCTTCACAGATACGCAGTATTTT.

The chain employs TRBV21-1 and TRBJ2-7; TRBD2 is the table's D call and was not checked against the DNA. TRBV21-1 is labeled a pseudogene. The CDR3 has 14 amino acids. CDR3 amino acids: CASSKATSGTAQYF. The CDR3 DNA sequence: TGTGCCAGCAGCAAAGCTACTAGCGGGACTGCGCAGTACTTC.

This sequence joins TRBV7-2 and TRBJ1-2; a weak D match, TRBD1 (6 bases). Trimming pared 6 bases from V and 6 bases from J, leaving 11 bases between. The CDR3 is made up of 12 amino acids. Germline CDR1 SGHTA, CDR2 FQGNSA. This CDR3 reads CASRMGADGYTF. CDR3 DNA: TGTGCCAGCAGGATGGGGGCGGATGGCTACACCTTC.

The chain carries TRBV28 and TRBJ1-2; 12 bases align to TRBD1. The CDR3 spans 15 residues. J gave up 4 bases and V 9 bases, and 9 bases lay outside the gene matches. CDR1 MDHEN and CDR2 SYDVKM come from the germline V gene. The CDR3 DNA reads as TGTGCCAGTGTCCCCGGGACAGGGGGCCTCTATGGCTACACCTTC. It codes for CASVPGTGGLYGYTF.

The rearrangement links TRBV5-1 to TRBJ2-1; 8 positions match TRBD2. The V and J ends lost 5 bases and 2 bases, in that order; junction bases with no gene match: 6. This CDR3 region has 15 residues. From germline, CDR1 is SGHRS and CDR2 YFSETQ. In DNA form, the CDR3 reads TGCGCCAGCAGTCTACTCGGGGGGGCCTACAATGAGCAGTTCTTC. Translating it yields CASSLLGGAYNEQFF.

V is TRBV18 and J is TRBJ1-4, with 8 nucleotides matching TRBD1. Germline CDR1 reads KGHSH; CDR2 reads LQKENI. CDR3 length equals 17 residues. V lost 2 bases to trimming and J lost 0 bases; unmatched junction nucleotides: 5. In DNA, the CDR3 is TGTGCCAGCTCACCATTTCAGGGGGCCTCAACTAATGAAAAACTGTTTTTT. It yields the protein CASSPFQGASTNEKLFF.

In its sample, this clone was seen once. This chain uses TRBV10-3 with TRBJ1-6; 8 positions agree with TRBD1. The length of the CDR3 is 14 residues. Germline trimming cut 6 bases from V and 10 bases from J; bases unmatched to any gene: 8. Germline-derived CDR1 and CDR2 are ENHRY and SYGVKD. The CDR3 sequence: CAISLDREGSPLHF. The CDR3, as DNA: TGTGCCATCAGCCTGGACAGGGAAGGATCACCCCTCCACTTT.

This chain connects TRBV7-9 to TRBJ1-4; tentative D call: TRBD1 (5 bases). Deletions cut 5 bases from V and 2 bases from J, with 15 bases between. The germline gives CDR1 SEHNR, CDR2 FQNEAQ (reference sequence). The CDR3 is 16 residues long. CDR3 nucleotide sequence: TGTGCCAGCAGCCCTGGGAGGGGAGTGACTAATGAAAAACTGTTTTTT. Its translation: CASSPGRGVTNEKLFF.

The chain uses TRBV6-1 and TRBJ2-7, with 10 bases identical to TRBD1. Trimming at V came to 4 bases and at J to 9 bases, leaving 3 bases not matched to a gene. CDR1 MNHNS and CDR2 SASEGT come from the germline V gene. The CDR3 has 12 amino acids. The DNA of the CDR3 is TGTGCCAGCAGTGTGAGGGACAGGGGGCAGTACTTC. It codes for CASSVRDRGQYF.

V usage is TRBV5-6 and J usage is TRBJ2-1, with D uncertain. Germline values: CDR1 SGHDT, CDR2 YYEEEE. V was pared by 2 bases and J by 0 bases, with 6 bases between. The CDR3 contains 14 residues. In nucleotides, the CDR3 is TGTGCCAGCAGCTTACGGCCCTCCTACAATGAGCAGTTCTTC. It encodes CASSLRPSYNEQFF. Together with reference TRBV5-6 and TRBJ2-1, the CDR3 gives the full variable domain: DAGVTQSPTHLIKTRGQQVTLRCSPKSGHDTVSWYQQALGQGPQFIFQYYEEEERQRGNFPDRFSGHQFPNYSSELNVNALLLGDSALYLCASSLRPSYNEQFFGPGTRLTVL.

This chain joins TRBV2 and TRBJ1-1, with D possibly TRBD1 on 5 matching bases. Germline values: CDR1 SNHLY, CDR2 FYNNEI. The CDR3 consists of 13 residues. V lost 6 bases and J lost 4, with 12 bases in between. The DNA of the CDR3 is TGTGCCAGCAGAATGGGACCAGGCACTGAAGCTTTCTTT. This translates into CASRMGPGTEAFF. Using reference TRBV2 and TRBJ1-1 for the parts outside the CDR3, the full variable domain is EPEVTQTPSHQVTQMGQEVILRCVPISNHLYFYWYRQILGQKVEFLVSFYNNEISEKSEIFDDQFSVERPDGSNFTLKIRSTKLEDSAMYFCASRMGPGTEAFFGQGTRLTVV.

The chain couples TRBV5-1 to TRBJ1-5, with D possibly matching TRBD1 (6 bases). V lost 4 bases to trimming and J lost 5 bases, with 13 bases between them. The CDR3 extends over 14 amino acids. Germline assignment: CDR1 SGHRS and CDR2 YFSETQ. The CDR3 sequence: CASSPGDRDQPQHF. The CDR3 nucleotides are TGCGCCAGCAGCCCAGGGGACCGGGATCAGCCCCAGCATTTT. The full variable domain, with the rest looked up from reference TRBV5-1 and TRBJ1-5, is KAGVTQTPRYLIKTRGQQVTLSCSPISGHRSVSWYQQTPGQGLQFLFEYFSETQRNKGNFPGRFSGRQFSNSRSEMNVSTLELGDSALYLCASSPGDRDQPQHFGDGTRLSIL.

As regards this clone: The junction departs from germline at one end; a sequencing error may be responsible. The chain couples TRBV6-4 to TRBJ1-2; D may be TRBD1 (6 bases). CDR1 and CDR2 from the germline V gene are MRHNA and SNTAGT. The CDR3 is 14 amino acids. CDR3 in DNA: TGTGCCAGCAGTTCCGACAGGATAAGCTTAAGTTGGAACTTC. Its protein is CASSSDRISLSWNF.

The chain has TRBV5-1 and TRBJ2-1, with TRBD2 matching 9 bases. The junction had 10 bases not matched to a gene; V was cut back by 0 bases and J by 0 bases. The CDR3 has 19 residues. The V gene's germline CDR1 is SGHRS and CDR2 YFSETQ. The CDR3 protein is CASSLAGTSRGGSYNEQFF. DNA for the CDR3: TGCGCCAGCAGCTTGGCCGGGACTAGCAGGGGGGGCTCCTACAATGAGCAGTTCTTC.

This chain joins TRBV6-5 and TRBJ1-5; no reliable D call. V lost 5 bases, J lost 5 bases, and 13 bases lay in between. The CDR3 loop spans 14 amino acids. Germline values: CDR1 MNHEY, CDR2 SVGAGI. This CDR3 reads CASSPLSPHQPQHF. The CDR3 DNA follows: TGTGCCAGCAGTCCCCTTTCACCCCATCAGCCCCAGCATTTT.

The gene calls are TRBV7-2 and TRBJ2-2; TRBD1 agrees at 12 bases. Germline assignment: CDR1 SGHTA and CDR2 FQGNSA. The V gene end was trimmed by 6 bases and the J gene end by 6 bases; junction bases not matched to a gene: 8. This CDR3 has 16 amino acids. The CDR3 loop is CASRGPGQGAAGELFF. The CDR3 DNA reads as TGTGCCAGCAGAGGACCGGGACAGGGGGCCGCCGGGGAGCTGTTTTTT.

The chain links TRBV11-2 to TRBJ2-1; 10 bases are shared with TRBD2. Trimming removed 0 bases from V and 7 bases from J; junction bases left unmatched: 3. In germline, CDR1 is SGHAT, CDR2 FQNNGV. CDR3 length equals 15 residues. The CDR3 reads CASSLDRAGGNEQFF. The CDR3 DNA sequence: TGTGCCAGCAGCTTAGATCGAGCGGGGGGGAATGAGCAGTTCTTC. Filled out from reference TRBV11-2 and TRBJ2-1, the complete variable domain reads EAGVAQSPRYKIIEKRQSVAFWCNPISGHATLYWYQQILGQGPKLLIQFQNNGVVDDSQLPKDRFSAERLKGVDSTLKIQPAKLEDSAVYLCASSLDRAGGNEQFFGPGTRLTVL.

The rearrangement links TRBV5-1 to TRBJ2-7; D gene uncertain. The germline V gene has CDR1 SGHRS and CDR2 YFSETQ. The CDR3 has 14 residues. V was clipped by 2 bases and J by 0 bases, with 9 bases between them. The chain's CDR3 is CASSLTPASYEQYF. CDR3 bases: TGCGCCAGCAGCTTAACCCCGGCCTCCTACGAGCAGTACTTC.

This rearrangement joins TRBV2 to TRBJ1-1; D remains unclear. Germline CDR1 is SNHLY and CDR2 is FYNNEI. The CDR3 has 14 amino acids. The V end lost 6 bases, the J end lost 0 bases, and 11 bases lay between the germline ends. The CDR3: CASRSRYMNTEAFF. CDR3 nucleotide sequence: TGTGCCAGCAGGTCGAGATACATGAACACTGAAGCTTTCTTT.